The 6 T cell receptor beta chains given below trace back to one sample, sequenced in a study of beta chain features in type 1 diabetes. The study reverse transcribed the entire isolated RNA, so it sequenced expressed TCRB transcripts. Method: immunoSEQ multiplex PCR; TCRdb's copy keeps in-frame clones and lacks some. The sample shows fewer than 350,000 clones, under 8.5% of them seen only once. Sequencing was done on a sample of central memory CD4+ T cells from blood. These receptors came from a woman younger than 30 in good health.

This clone was seen a few times. V gene TRBV28 combines with J gene TRBJ2-1, with 10 bases lining up with TRBD1. Germline assignment: CDR1 MDHEN and CDR2 SYDVKM. V lost 4 bases and J lost 6; bases outside the gene matches: 9. This CDR3 region has 16 residues. The CDR3 here is CASSSAGTGVGNEQFF. CDR3 DNA: TGTGCCAGCAGTTCGGCCGGGACAGGGGTGGGCAATGAGCAGTTCTTC.

CDR3 DNA sequence: TGTGCCAGCAGTCGGACAGGGACCTACAATGAGCAGTTCTTC. Translated: CASSRTGTYNEQFF. J is TRBJ2-1 and V is TRBV28; TRBD1 aligns across 8 bases. V was clipped by 5 bases and J by 2 bases; unmatched bases: 2. The CDR3 totals 14 residues. Germline V gene sequence: CDR1 MDHEN, CDR2 SYDVKM.

The rearrangement links TRBV27 to TRBJ2-7; 7 bases agree with TRBD2. This CDR3 is 15 amino acids long. Germline V CDR1 and CDR2: MNHEY, SMNVEV (reference sequence). V lost 8 bases, J lost 3 bases, and 13 bases stayed unmatched. In DNA, the CDR3 is TGTGCCAGCGGCCTTGGGCCTAGCGGCATCTACGAGCAGTACTTC. Protein product: CASGLGPSGIYEQYF.

This clone showed up many times. V and J are TRBV7-9 and TRBJ2-1, with TRBD1 matching over 11 bases. Germline V gene sequence: CDR1 SEHNR, CDR2 FQNEAQ (reference sequence). The length of the CDR3 is 15 residues. The V and J ends lost 5 bases and 8 bases, in that order; junction bases with no gene match: 8. The CDR3 sequence: CASSPRDRGSHEQFF. In DNA, the CDR3 is TGTGCCAGCAGCCCTCGGGACAGGGGGTCCCATGAGCAGTTCTTC.

The chain recombines TRBV11-2 with TRBJ2-1, with D possibly matching TRBD2 (5 bases). The CDR3 has 16 amino acids. V was shortened by 4 bases and J by 6 bases, with 19 bases between the two germline ends. Germline V gives CDR1 SGHAT, CDR2 FQNNGV. The DNA for the CDR3 is TGTGCCAGCAGCTCTAATACTAGTATTGGGTCCAATGAGCAGTTCTTC. Translation: CASSSNTSIGSNEQFF.

This clone was picked up a small number of times. V is TRBV30 and J is TRBJ1-2; a possible D gene is TRBD1 (5 bases). The V gene's germline CDR1 is GTSNPN and CDR2 SVGIG (reference sequence). V lost 3 bases and J lost 1, with 9 bases in between. The CDR3 has 13 amino acids. The CDR3 DNA reads TGTGCCTGGAGCGGGGGTTTTAACTATGGCTACACCTTC. It is translated as CAWSGGFNYGYTF.